This passage covers 6 T cell receptor beta chains from one sample sequenced in a study of T cell responses to AZD1222 COVID-19 vaccine. Produced via immunoSEQ multiplex PCR; TCRdb's table is partial and in-frame only. The profile covers under 150,000 clones, with more than 70% appearing a single time and less than 15% taken by the ten largest. The sequences come from peripheral blood, collected on day 0 of AZD1222 vaccination. Receptors originate from an adult in good health.

A few counts support this clone. The chain uses TRBV5-6 and TRBJ2-7, with D maybe TRBD2 (5 bases). Germline V gives CDR1 SGHDT, CDR2 YYEEEE. The CDR3 is 15 amino acids. Between the trimmed V and J ends, which lost 5 bases and 0 bases, there was a span of 15 bases. DNA of the CDR3: TGTGCCAGCAGTCCGCCCGGACGGGGCTCCTACGAGCAGTACTTC. This gives the protein CASSPPGRGSYEQYF.

The chain links TRBV4-3 to TRBJ2-1, with 9 bases lining up with TRBD1. Germline V CDR1 and CDR2: LGHNA, YSLEER. This CDR3 is built from 13 residues. V was clipped by 0 bases and J by 13 bases; unmatched bases: 4. Written as DNA, the CDR3 is TGCGCCAGCAGCCAAGAATCGGACAGGGGACAGTTCTTC. Amino acid sequence: CASSQESDRGQFF.

The chain recombines TRBV4-3 with TRBJ1-3; 8 positions match TRBD1. Per the germline V gene, CDR1 is LGHNA and CDR2 is YSLEER. The CDR3 spans 17 residues. V dropped 2 bases and J dropped 4; count of bases not matched to a gene: 10. CDR3 region: CASSQFADRDLGNTIYF. In DNA form, the CDR3 reads TGCGCCAGCAGCCAATTCGCGGACAGGGACCTGGGAAACACCATATATTTT.

This clone came up once. The rearrangement uses TRBV18 and TRBJ1-4; D might be TRBD1 (6 bases). The CDR3 runs 14 residues. The V gene's germline CDR1 is KGHSH and CDR2 LQKENI. V lost 3 bases, J lost 7 bases, and 12 bases lay in between. The CDR3 DNA reads as TGTGCCAGCTCACCGGGGGGCGGACGTGAAAAACTGTTTTTT. Translated, it gives CASSPGGGREKLFF.

The chain employs TRBV7-3 and TRBJ2-3; TRBD2 matches at 13 bases. CDR3 length: 16 amino acids. V dropped 5 bases and J dropped 9; count of bases not matched to a gene: 11. Germline-derived CDR1 and CDR2 are SGHTA and FQGTGA. The CDR3 sequence: CASSDRTSGGLATQYF. The DNA of the CDR3 is TGTGCCAGCAGCGACCGGACTAGCGGGGGCTTAGCGACGCAGTATTTT.

This clone occurred once. The chain carries TRBV30 and TRBJ2-1; 8 bases match TRBD2. The CDR3 covers 14 residues. J gave up 0 bases and V 6 bases, and 4 bases lay outside the gene matches. Per germline, CDR1 GTSNPN and CDR2 SVGIG (reference sequence). The CDR3: CACLLAGSYNEQFF. The CDR3 nucleotides are TGTGCCTGCCTTCTAGCGGGCTCCTACAATGAGCAGTTCTTC.